This TCR beta chain is drawn from a study of blood T cell repertoires in COVID-19. About the research overall: Acute-phase and convalescent COVID-19 samples originated in the United States, Italy and Spain. PBMCs, B-cell-depleted T cells, or T cells provided the cDNA or gDNA that made up the material.

Germline CDR1 SGHRS, CDR2 YFSETQ. Trimming cost V 4 bases and J 0 bases, with 4 bases left between them. The CDR3 totals 12 residues. The Seattle patients, enrolled during active infection, were followed longitudinally. How the authors handled the data: The authors estimated nucleated cell counts from reference gene primer amplification. Produced via immunoSEQ multiplex PCR; TCRdb's table is partial and in-frame only. V, J and clone size reflect that table, while D and trimming were determined from the DNA. Seen here are roughly 110,000 clones, 76% observed once, and the top ten hold around 6.2%. The chain recombines TRBV5-1 with TRBJ1-2; D gene ambiguous. The material sequenced was peripheral blood. The sequence came from a man older than 75 with COVID-19, enrolled during active disease. CDR3 nucleotide sequence: TGCGCCAGCAGCATAGCTAACTATGGCTACACCTTC. Encoded protein: CASSIANYGYTF.